This T cell receptor beta chain originates from a study of blood T cell repertoires in COVID-19. About the research overall: T cells, B-cell-depleted T cells, or PBMCs supplied cDNA or gDNA.

The CDR3 has 15 residues. The J segment lost 7 bases and the V segment lost 0 bases, leaving 4 bases of the junction unmatched. Looked up from germline, CDR1 is SGHRS and CDR2 is YFSETQ. As processed by the authors: Nucleated cell number was recorded as an estimate derived from reference gene primer amplification. Clones were read by immunoSEQ multiplex PCR, and TCRdb kept only the in-frame ones, dropping some. V, J and clone size are those of that table, while D and trimming were read from the DNA. The table shows some 100,000 clones, with approximately 88% occurring only once. The gene calls are TRBV5-1 and TRBJ2-2, with 9 nucleotides matching TRBD2. This sequence originates from a woman aged 55-70 years with acute or convalescent COVID-19. The sequencing sample was made of peripheral blood. CDR3 amino acids: CASSLVAGVVGELFF. CDR3 nucleotides: TGCGCCAGCAGCTTGGTAGCGGGAGTCGTCGGGGAGCTGTTTTTT. The full variable domain, with the rest looked up from reference TRBV5-1 and TRBJ2-2, is KAGVTQTPRYLIKTRGQQVTLSCSPISGHRSVSWYQQTPGQGLQFLFEYFSETQRNKGNFPGRFSGRQFSNSRSEMNVSTLELGDSALYLCASSLVAGVVGELFFGEGSRLTVL.